This is a list of T cell receptor beta chains from one sample in a study of type 1 regulatory T cells. TCRdb reprocessed the reads with MiXCR, giving one entry per CDR3 protein. In the table there are tens of thousands of distinct CDR3 sequences, 62% of which are singletons. The antigens these receptors bind are not known. The specimen was cultured non-Tr1 T cells, either the whole culture or a sorted T cell fraction (not recorded which). The receptors were gathered from a human donor in good health. The CDR3 runs from the conserved cysteine through the conserved F or W. D genes are given only for firm matches. A clone size is listed for some rows: how often the clone was seen (once, few, many), or a class if it is expanded.

v_gene: TRBV18
abundance: -
d_gene: -
j_gene: TRBJ1-1
CDR3nt: TGTGCCAGCTCACCAGGGGCGGAAAGGCCCGAAGCTTTCTTT
CDR3aa: CASSPGAERPEAFF

v_gene: TRBV5-1
abundance: -
d_gene: -
j_gene: TRBJ2-7
CDR3nt: TGCGCCAGCAGCTTAAACGGGGCTTCCTACGAGCAGTACTTC
CDR3aa: CASSLNGASYEQYF

v_gene: TRBV6-6
abundance: -
d_gene: -
j_gene: TRBJ1-3
CDR3nt: TGTGCCAGCACTCTCGGGGGGTCCTCTGGAAACACCATATATTTT
CDR3aa: CASTLGGSSGNTIYF

v_gene: TRBV27
abundance: few
d_gene: -
j_gene: TRBJ1-2
CDR3nt: TGTGCCAGCAGTTTGAGGGTCCCAGCTAACTATGGCTACACCTTC
CDR3aa: CASSLRVPANYGYTF

v_gene: TRBV7-9
abundance: once
d_gene: -
j_gene: TRBJ1-4
CDR3nt: TGTGCCAGCAGCGGCCTCGGGGGGGCAGGGGAAAAACTGTTTTTT
CDR3aa: CASSGLGGAGEKLFF

v_gene: TRBV6-1
abundance: -
d_gene: TRBD2
j_gene: TRBJ2-1
CDR3nt: TGTGCCAGCAGGCCCGCGGCGGGGGACTACAATGTGCAGTTCTTC
CDR3aa: CASRPAAGDYNVQFF

v_gene: TRBV12-3/TRBV12-4
abundance: -
d_gene: -
j_gene: TRBJ1-6
CDR3nt: TGTGCCAGCAGTTTGGGGGGGGACTCACCCCTCCACTTT
CDR3aa: CASSLGGDSPLHF

v_gene: TRBV10-3
abundance: -
d_gene: -
j_gene: TRBJ1-2
CDR3nt: TGTGCCATCAGGGACGGTGCTAGCTATGGCTACACCTTC
CDR3aa: CAIRDGASYGYTF

v_gene: TRBV2
abundance: few
d_gene: -
j_gene: TRBJ2-5
CDR3nt: TGTGCCAGCAGGACTACCAAAGAGACCCAGTACTTC
CDR3aa: CASRTTKETQYF

v_gene: TRBV6-5
abundance: many
d_gene: TRBD1
j_gene: TRBJ2-1
CDR3nt: TGTGCCAGCAGAGAAAGGGGACAGTACAATGAGCAGTTCTTC
CDR3aa: CASRERGQYNEQFF

v_gene: TRBV24-1
abundance: few
d_gene: -
j_gene: TRBJ1-5
CDR3nt: TGTGCCACCAGTGATTCGACTCAGCTCAGCAATCAGCCCCAGCATTTT
CDR3aa: CATSDSTQLSNQPQHF

v_gene: TRBV10-3
abundance: -
d_gene: -
j_gene: TRBJ1-2
CDR3nt: TGTGCCATCAGTGAAAGTGGCTCCAACTATGGCTACACCTTC
CDR3aa: CAISESGSNYGYTF

v_gene: TRBV6-2/TRBV6-3
abundance: once
d_gene: TRBD2
j_gene: TRBJ2-7
CDR3nt: TGTGCCAGCAGTTACCGTAGGACTAGCGGAACCTACGAGCAGTACTTC
CDR3aa: CASSYRRTSGTYEQYF

v_gene: TRBV28
abundance: few
d_gene: -
j_gene: TRBJ2-7
CDR3nt: TGTGCCAGCAGTCATGGGGAATACTACGAGCAGTACTTC
CDR3aa: CASSHGEYYEQYF

v_gene: TRBV12-3/TRBV12-4
abundance: -
d_gene: -
j_gene: TRBJ1-1
CDR3nt: TGTGCCAGCAGTTTTGCCATTCGGAACACTGAAGCTTTCTTT
CDR3aa: CASSFAIRNTEAFF

v_gene: TRBV7-2
abundance: -
d_gene: TRBD2
j_gene: TRBJ2-7
CDR3nt: TGTGCCAGCAGCCTTAGCGGGGGGGATTGGGAGCAGTACTTC
CDR3aa: CASSLSGGDWEQYF

v_gene: TRBV27
abundance: -
d_gene: -
j_gene: TRBJ2-7
CDR3nt: TGTGCCAGCAGTTTATTGGGGACAAGCTCCTACGAGCAGTACTTC
CDR3aa: CASSLLGTSSYEQYF

v_gene: TRBV6-5
abundance: -
d_gene: -
j_gene: TRBJ1-4
CDR3nt: TGTGCCAGCAGTTACTCCCAGGGGACTAATGAAAAACTGTTTTTT
CDR3aa: CASSYSQGTNEKLFF

v_gene: TRBV30
abundance: -
d_gene: TRBD1
j_gene: TRBJ1-4
CDR3nt: TGTGCCTGGAGTCGGGGGTTGTTCGGGACAGGGTCTGAAAAACTGTTTTTT
CDR3aa: CAWSRGLFGTGSEKLFF

v_gene: TRBV20-1
abundance: -
d_gene: TRBD1
j_gene: TRBJ1-5
CDR3nt: TGCAGTGCTAGGCGAGGACAGGGTAGTCGAGTAAGCAATCAGCCCCAGCATTTT
CDR3aa: CSARRGQGSRVSNQPQHF

v_gene: TRBV15
abundance: once
d_gene: -
j_gene: TRBJ1-5
CDR3nt: TGTGCCACCAGCAGAGGGAGGGACGGTCAGCCCCAGCATTTT
CDR3aa: CATSRGRDGQPQHF

v_gene: TRBV20-1
abundance: once
d_gene: -
j_gene: TRBJ1-2
CDR3nt: TGCAGTGCTACTCCTTATGGAGGGGAAGAGTATGGCTACACCTTC
CDR3aa: CSATPYGGEEYGYTF

v_gene: TRBV5-1
abundance: few
d_gene: -
j_gene: TRBJ1-2
CDR3nt: TGCGCCAGCAGCAGGGTAAACACTAACTATGGCTACACCTTC
CDR3aa: CASSRVNTNYGYTF

v_gene: TRBV27
abundance: -
d_gene: TRBD2
j_gene: TRBJ2-1
CDR3nt: TGTGCCAGCAGATCTACCGGGACTAGCGGCACCCGACCCCACAATGAGCAGTTCTTC
CDR3aa: CASRSTGTSGTRPHNEQFF

v_gene: TRBV18
abundance: -
d_gene: -
j_gene: TRBJ1-2
CDR3nt: TGTGCCAGCTCACCGGTTATCAGGGAAGCCTATGGCTACACCTTC
CDR3aa: CASSPVIREAYGYTF

v_gene: TRBV7-9
abundance: -
d_gene: -
j_gene: TRBJ2-5
CDR3nt: TGTGCCAGCAGCTTAACGGCGGGGGAGACCCAGTACTTC
CDR3aa: CASSLTAGETQYF

v_gene: TRBV5-1
abundance: -
d_gene: -
j_gene: TRBJ1-3
CDR3nt: TGCGCCAGCAGCTTGCAGTCCAGGGGTTGGGCCAGCTTTGGAAACACCATATATTTT
CDR3aa: CASSLQSRGWASFGNTIYF

v_gene: TRBV15
abundance: -
d_gene: TRBD1
j_gene: TRBJ2-4
CDR3nt: TGTGCCATCAGCAGAGAGTCGAAGAGGGGGCAAAACATTCAGTACTTC
CDR3aa: CAISRESKRGQNIQYF

v_gene: TRBV10-3
abundance: -
d_gene: TRBD2
j_gene: TRBJ2-2
CDR3nt: TGTGCCATCAGCACGCCAGGGACTAGCGGGACCGGGGAGCTGTTTTTT
CDR3aa: CAISTPGTSGTGELFF

v_gene: TRBV7-2
abundance: few
d_gene: -
j_gene: TRBJ2-1
CDR3nt: TGTGCCAGCAGCTTAGCGGGCACCTACCAGGGGGCTAAAGCGGGATACAATGAGCAGTTCTTC
CDR3aa: CASSLAGTYQGAKAGYNEQFF

v_gene: TRBV24-1
abundance: -
d_gene: -
j_gene: TRBJ2-5
CDR3nt: TGTGCCACCAGTGATGAACTTCAAGAGACCCAGTACTTC
CDR3aa: CATSDELQETQYF

v_gene: TRBV12-3/TRBV12-4
abundance: few
d_gene: TRBD2
j_gene: TRBJ2-3
CDR3nt: TGTGCCAGCAGTTCCGGGACTAGCGGGAGAGTCGGTACAGATACGCAGTATTTT
CDR3aa: CASSSGTSGRVGTDTQYF

v_gene: TRBV5-4
abundance: once
d_gene: TRBD2
j_gene: TRBJ2-3
CDR3nt: TGTGCCAGCAGCTTGATGGCGGGAGGGCCTAGCACAGATACACAGTATTTT
CDR3aa: CASSLMAGGPSTDTQYF

v_gene: TRBV6-6
abundance: -
d_gene: TRBD1
j_gene: TRBJ1-2
CDR3nt: TGTGCCAGCAGCCTTTACGGAGTCCAGGGGGCCAATGGCTACACCTTC
CDR3aa: CASSLYGVQGANGYTF

v_gene: TRBV20-1
abundance: -
d_gene: -
j_gene: TRBJ2-7
CDR3nt: TGCAGTGCTAGAATGCGGGCTGGCTACGAGCAGTACTTC
CDR3aa: CSARMRAGYEQYF

v_gene: TRBV7-2
abundance: -
d_gene: -
j_gene: TRBJ2-4
CDR3nt: TGTGCCAGCAGCTTAGATGGGGGGAACCAAAACATTCAGTACTTC
CDR3aa: CASSLDGGNQNIQYF

v_gene: TRBV11-3
abundance: -
d_gene: -
j_gene: TRBJ1-5
CDR3nt: TGTGCCAGCCCTATCGGGGGGCACAGGGTTCCACATTATAGCAATCAGCCCCAGCATTTT
CDR3aa: CASPIGGHRVPHYSNQPQHF

v_gene: TRBV5-1
abundance: -
d_gene: TRBD2
j_gene: TRBJ2-1
CDR3nt: TGCGCCAGCAGCTCAGGGACTAGCCGTTACAATGAGCAGTTCTTC
CDR3aa: CASSSGTSRYNEQFF

v_gene: TRBV19
abundance: -
d_gene: -
j_gene: TRBJ1-6
CDR3nt: TGTGCCAGTAGTATGAGGTCGGGCAGTGTAAATTCACCCCTCCACTTT
CDR3aa: CASSMRSGSVNSPLHF

v_gene: TRBV7-9
abundance: -
d_gene: -
j_gene: TRBJ2-6
CDR3nt: TGTGCGACCATAGGGGTTTCTGGGGCCAACGTCCTGACTTTC
CDR3aa: CATIGVSGANVLTF

v_gene: TRBV5-1
abundance: -
d_gene: -
j_gene: TRBJ2-2
CDR3nt: TGCGCCAGCAGCGCCTTCGGTCGAAGGGAGCTGTTTTTT
CDR3aa: CASSAFGRRELFF